The clone carrying this T cell receptor beta chain was detected many times. Its antigen remains unknown. CDR1 is SGHTA, CDR2 FQGTGA, per germline. V lost 5 bases, J lost 3 bases, and 14 bases lay in between. This CDR3 region has 14 residues. The data were obtained in a study of CD8+CD57+ T cells in acquired aplastic anemia. The study, taken as a whole, reports: For CD8+ Simpson's diversity, patients and controls showed no significant difference.

It was genomic DNA that served as the template for profiling TCR beta VDJ and CDR3. TCRdb redid the calling of the reads with MiXCR, one entry per CDR3 protein. The data contain hundreds of thousands of distinct CDR3 sequences, about two thirds of them seen just once; the ten biggest clones take up 4%. The chain joins TRBV7-3 to TRBJ2-7; perhaps TRBD1 as D (6 bases). This TCR was sampled from a human donor in good health, serving as a control. Material for sequencing was sorted CD4+, CD8+, or CD8+CD57+ T cells (not recorded which) from PBMCs. In nucleotides, the CDR3 is TGTGCCAGCAGCCCAGGGTTAGGGGGCTACGAGCAGTACTTC. It encodes CASSPGLGGYEQYF.